Following are 11 T cell receptor beta chains from one sample sequenced in a study of cytomegalovirus exposure and HLA in healthy donors. Primers: 60 Vbeta forward and 13 Jbeta reverse. Only in-frame clones appear in the TCRdb table, and some are missing; sequencing was by immunoSEQ multiplex PCR. The table includes about 140,000 clones, around 66% detected once. The sequenced sample was PBMCs. Receptor source: a woman aged 60-70 years in good health and CMV-seronegative.

The chain links TRBV28 to TRBJ2-1; 10 nucleotides align to TRBD2. CDR3 length: 15 residues. Trimming at V came to 3 bases and at J to 3 bases, leaving 2 bases not matched to a gene. Germline CDR1 reads MDHEN; CDR2 reads SYDVKM. Here the CDR3 DNA reads TGTGCCAGCAGTTTTACTAGCGGGATCTACAATGAGCAGTTCTTC. The encoded protein is CASSFTSGIYNEQFF.

The chain combines TRBV28 with TRBJ1-2; 9 bases align to TRBD1. The germline V gene has CDR1 MDHEN and CDR2 SYDVKM. CDR3 length: 15 amino acids. The ends lost 6 bases at V and 4 bases at J; junction bases unmatched: 9. CDR3 nucleotide sequence: TGTGCCAGCAGCTCGGACAGGGGAGTACGCTATGGCTACACCTTC. Translating gives CASSSDRGVRYGYTF.

This clone was detected once. This sequence joins TRBV5-5 and TRBJ2-2; 10 positions match TRBD2. Germline-derived CDR1 and CDR2 are SGHKS and YYEKEE (reference sequence). The CDR3 spans 17 residues. The V segment lost 4 bases and the J segment 6 bases; nucleotides outside the gene matches: 12. The CDR3 coding sequence is TGTGCCAGCAGCCATTTGGGGACTAGCGCAAGCCCCGGGGAGCTGTTTTTT. It is translated as CASSHLGTSASPGELFF.

A few counts support this clone. The genes are TRBV28 and TRBJ2-4; TRBD1 aligns across 7 bases. The CDR3 covers 14 residues. The J segment lost 3 bases and the V segment lost 5 bases, leaving 4 bases of the junction unmatched. The germline V gene has CDR1 MDHEN and CDR2 SYDVKM. CDR3 in DNA: TGTGCCAGCAGTCCCCGGGACAGCAAAAACATTCAGTACTTC. Translated: CASSPRDSKNIQYF.

The rearrangement joins TRBV6-1 to TRBJ2-3, with D tentatively TRBD2 (5 bases). V was trimmed by 1 base and J by 3 bases, leaving 11 bases between them. The germline V gene encodes CDR1 MNHNS and CDR2 SASEGT. The CDR3 sequence is 15 residues long. The CDR3 sequence is CASSEVRGPTDTQYF. The CDR3 nucleotides read TGTGCCAGCAGTGAAGTGAGAGGGCCGACAGATACGCAGTATTTT.

The chain joins TRBV11-2 to TRBJ1-1; maybe TRBD1 (5 bases). CDR3 length equals 13 residues. Trimming shortened V by 1 base and J by 10 bases, and 13 bases separated the two germline ends. Germline CDR1 is SGHAT and CDR2 is FQNNGV. As DNA, the CDR3 is TGTGCCAGCAGCTTAGGGGGGGTGGGGGGAGCTTTCTTT. Encoded protein: CASSLGGVGGAFF.

This chain links TRBV7-3 with TRBJ2-5; the match to TRBD1 covers 12 bases. The CDR3 covers 17 residues. The V gene's germline CDR1 is SGHTA and CDR2 FQGTGA. J lost 7 bases, V lost 3 bases, and 12 bases had no gene match. CDR3 in amino acids: CASSFPGTGGLARTQYF. The DNA for the CDR3 is TGTGCCAGCAGCTTCCCGGGGACAGGGGGCCTTGCAAGGACCCAGTACTTC.

The chain combines TRBV7-2 with TRBJ2-1; TRBD2 matches at 7 bases. Germline V gene lookup returns CDR1 SGHTA and CDR2 FQGNSA. The CDR3 sequence is 16 residues long. Trimming took 3 bases from V and 5 from J; bases not matched to a gene: 10. For the CDR3, the DNA is TGTGCCAGCAGCTTCTCTCGCGGGAGTGGAAACAATGAGCAGTTCTTC. Encoded protein: CASSFSRGSGNNEQFF. Variable domain in full (rest from reference TRBV7-2 and TRBJ2-1): GAGVSQSPSNKVTEKGKDVELRCDPISGHTALYWYRQSLGQGLEFLIYFQGNSAPDKSGLPSDRFSAERTGGSVSTLTIQRTQQEDSAVYLCASSFSRGSGNNEQFFGPGTRLTVL.

This chain links TRBV5-5 with TRBJ2-7; TRBD1 agrees at 7 bases. The J segment lost 2 bases and the V segment lost 3 bases, leaving 8 bases of the junction unmatched. The CDR3 has 15 residues. The germline V gene has CDR1 SGHKS and CDR2 YYEKEE (reference sequence). CDR3 sequence (DNA): TGTGCCAGCAGCTACGACGCAGGGGGAACCTACGAGCAGTACTTC. Encoded protein: CASSYDAGGTYEQYF.

V and J are TRBV5-1 and TRBJ2-7; TRBD2 matches 8 bases. The trim removed 0 bases at V and 6 bases at J, leaving 11 bases unmatched. Germline CDR1 SGHRS, CDR2 YFSETQ. The CDR3 has 16 residues. The CDR3 spells CASSLAQGAGVGEQYF. CDR3 bases: TGCGCCAGCAGCTTGGCCCAGGGAGCGGGGGTGGGCGAGCAGTACTTC.

The J gene is TRBJ2-2, the V gene TRBV6-1; D is possibly TRBD2 (5 bases). Germline CDR1 and CDR2: MNHNS and SASEGT. The CDR3 covers 13 residues. Trimming left V 8 bases short and J 6 bases short, with 13 bases between. The CDR3 loop is CASQSGGPGELFF. The CDR3 DNA reads as TGTGCCAGCCAGAGCGGAGGTCCCGGGGAGCTGTTTTTT.